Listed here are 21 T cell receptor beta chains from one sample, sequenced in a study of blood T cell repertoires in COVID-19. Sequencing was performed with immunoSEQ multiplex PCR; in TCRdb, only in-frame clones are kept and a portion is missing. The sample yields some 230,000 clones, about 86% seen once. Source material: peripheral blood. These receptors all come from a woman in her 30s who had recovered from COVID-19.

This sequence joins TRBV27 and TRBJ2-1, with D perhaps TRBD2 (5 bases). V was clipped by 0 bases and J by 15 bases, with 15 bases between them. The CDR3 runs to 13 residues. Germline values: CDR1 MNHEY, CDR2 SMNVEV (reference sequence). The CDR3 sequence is CASSLSKEDGGFF. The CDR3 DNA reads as TGTGCCAGCAGTTTATCGAAGGAGGATGGAGGGTTCTTC.

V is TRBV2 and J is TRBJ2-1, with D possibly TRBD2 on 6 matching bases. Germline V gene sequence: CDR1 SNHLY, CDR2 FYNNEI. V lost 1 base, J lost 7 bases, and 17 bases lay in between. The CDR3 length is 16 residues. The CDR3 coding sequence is TGTGCCAGCAGTGAAGTCCACAGGACTATGAGGAATGAGCAGTTCTTC. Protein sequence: CASSEVHRTMRNEQFF.

CDR3 sequence reads: CASSPPGLAGYGNEQYF. The CDR3 DNA reads as TGTGCCAGCTCACCCCCGGGACTAGCGGGATATGGGAACGAGCAGTACTTC. The rearrangement uses TRBV18 and TRBJ2-7, with 13 bases fitting TRBD2. CDR1 is KGHSH, CDR2 LQKENI, per germline. Trimming at V came to 3 bases and at J to 5 bases, leaving 10 bases not matched to a gene. The CDR3 is 17 residues long.

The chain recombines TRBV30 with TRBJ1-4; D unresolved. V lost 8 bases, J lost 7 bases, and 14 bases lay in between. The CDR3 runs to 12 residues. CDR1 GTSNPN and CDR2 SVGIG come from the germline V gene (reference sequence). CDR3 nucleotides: TGTGCCACAGCGGATCCGGGTGAAAAACTGTTTTTT. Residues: CATADPGEKLFF.

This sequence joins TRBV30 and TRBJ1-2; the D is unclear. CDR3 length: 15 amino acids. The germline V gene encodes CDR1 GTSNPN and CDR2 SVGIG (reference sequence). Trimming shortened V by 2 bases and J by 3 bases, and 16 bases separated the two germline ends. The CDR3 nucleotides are TGTGCCTGGAGTAAGGCAGGCGGAGGAGACTATGGCTACACCTTC. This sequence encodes CAWSKAGGGDYGYTF.

The CDR3 DNA follows: TGTGCCAGCGGGCCCGGGACAGGGAATATTCGTCCCTACAATGAGCAGTTCTTC. Protein product: CASGPGTGNIRPYNEQFF. The chain employs TRBV28 and TRBJ2-1; 9 nucleotides align to TRBD1. With 8 bases clipped from V and 2 bases from J, the junction kept 16 bases outside the gene matches. The length of the CDR3 is 18 residues. Germline V CDR1 and CDR2: MDHEN, SYDVKM.

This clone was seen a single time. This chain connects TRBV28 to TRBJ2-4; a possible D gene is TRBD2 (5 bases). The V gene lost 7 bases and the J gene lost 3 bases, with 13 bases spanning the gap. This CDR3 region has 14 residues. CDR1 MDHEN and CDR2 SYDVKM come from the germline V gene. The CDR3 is CASTPAENKNIQYF. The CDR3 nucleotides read TGTGCCAGCACCCCAGCGGAAAACAAAAACATTCAGTACTTC.

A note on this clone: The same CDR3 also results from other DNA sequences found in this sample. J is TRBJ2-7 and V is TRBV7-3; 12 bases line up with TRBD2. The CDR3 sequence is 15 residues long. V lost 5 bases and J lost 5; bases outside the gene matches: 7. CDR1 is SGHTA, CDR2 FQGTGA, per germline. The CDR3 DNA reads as TGTGCCAGCAGCCTCCTAGCGGGAGGGCCCCACGAGCAGTACTTC. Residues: CASSLLAGGPHEQYF. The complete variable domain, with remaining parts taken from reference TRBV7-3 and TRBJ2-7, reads GAGVSQTPSNKVTEKGKYVELRCDPISGHTALYWYRQSLGQGPEFLIYFQGTGAADDSGLPNDRFFAVRPEGSVSTLKIQRTERGDSAVYLCASSLLAGGPHEQYFGPGTRLTVT.

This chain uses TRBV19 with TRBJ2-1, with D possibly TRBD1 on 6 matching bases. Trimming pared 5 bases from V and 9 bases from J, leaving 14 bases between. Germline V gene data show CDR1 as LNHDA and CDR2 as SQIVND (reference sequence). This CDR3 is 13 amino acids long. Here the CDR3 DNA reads TGTGCCAGTAGTTATCGACAGGAGTTTGAGCAGTTCTTC. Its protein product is CASSYRQEFEQFF.

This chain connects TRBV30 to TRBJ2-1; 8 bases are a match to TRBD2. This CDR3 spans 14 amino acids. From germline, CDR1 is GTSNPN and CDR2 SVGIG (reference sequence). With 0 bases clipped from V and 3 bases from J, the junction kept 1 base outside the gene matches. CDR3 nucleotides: TGTGCCTGGAGTGTACTAGCGGACTACAATGAGCAGTTCTTC. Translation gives CAWSVLADYNEQFF.

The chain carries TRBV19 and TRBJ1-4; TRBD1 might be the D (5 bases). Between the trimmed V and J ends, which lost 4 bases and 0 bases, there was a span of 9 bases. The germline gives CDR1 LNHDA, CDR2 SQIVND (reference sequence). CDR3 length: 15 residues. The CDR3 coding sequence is TGTGCCAGTAGTAAAAGGACACCAACTAATGAAAAACTGTTTTTT. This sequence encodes CASSKRTPTNEKLFF.

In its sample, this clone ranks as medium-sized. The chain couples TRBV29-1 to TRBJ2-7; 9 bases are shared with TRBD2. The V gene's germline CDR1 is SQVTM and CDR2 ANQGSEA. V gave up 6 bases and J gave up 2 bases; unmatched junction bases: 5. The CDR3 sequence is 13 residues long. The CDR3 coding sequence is TGCAGCGTCCGGACTAGCGCGACCTACGAGCAGTACTTC. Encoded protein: CSVRTSATYEQYF.

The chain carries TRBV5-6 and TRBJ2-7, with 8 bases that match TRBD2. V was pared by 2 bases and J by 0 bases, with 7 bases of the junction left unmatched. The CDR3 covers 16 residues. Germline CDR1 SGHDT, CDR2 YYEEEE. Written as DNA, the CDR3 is TGTGCCAGCAGCTTCCCGGGACTAGACGCCTCCTACGAGCAGTACTTC. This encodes CASSFPGLDASYEQYF. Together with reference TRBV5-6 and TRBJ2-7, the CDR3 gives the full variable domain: DAGVTQSPTHLIKTRGQQVTLRCSPKSGHDTVSWYQQALGQGPQFIFQYYEEEERQRGNFPDRFSGHQFPNYSSELNVNALLLGDSALYLCASSFPGLDASYEQYFGPGTRLTVT.

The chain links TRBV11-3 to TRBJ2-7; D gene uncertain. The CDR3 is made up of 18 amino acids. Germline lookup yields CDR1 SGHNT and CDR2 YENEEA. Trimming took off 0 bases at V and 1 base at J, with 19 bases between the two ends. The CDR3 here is CASSLDPRSPLGSYEQYF. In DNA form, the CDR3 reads TGTGCCAGCAGCTTAGATCCGCGGTCCCCTCTTGGGTCCTACGAGCAGTACTTC.

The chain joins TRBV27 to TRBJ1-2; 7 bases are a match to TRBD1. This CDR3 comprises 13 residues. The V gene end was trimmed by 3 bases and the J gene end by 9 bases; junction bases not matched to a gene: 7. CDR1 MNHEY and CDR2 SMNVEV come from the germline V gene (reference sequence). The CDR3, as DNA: TGTGCCAGCAGTTTGAGGCAGGGGGTAAGCTACACCTTC. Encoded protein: CASSLRQGVSYTF.

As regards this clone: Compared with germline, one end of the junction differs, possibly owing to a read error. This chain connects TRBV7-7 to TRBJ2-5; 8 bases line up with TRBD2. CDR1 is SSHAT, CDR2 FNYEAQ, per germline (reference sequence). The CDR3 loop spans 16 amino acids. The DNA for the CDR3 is TGTGCTAGCAGCTTAGTAGCTTCCAGCGGGGGAGAGACCCAGTACTTC. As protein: CASSLVASSGGETQYF.

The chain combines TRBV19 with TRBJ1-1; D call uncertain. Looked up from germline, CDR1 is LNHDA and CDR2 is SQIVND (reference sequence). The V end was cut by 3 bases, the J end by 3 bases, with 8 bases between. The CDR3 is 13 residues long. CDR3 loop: CASSISEDTEAFF. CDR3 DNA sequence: TGTGCCAGTAGTATCTCGGAGGACACTGAAGCTTTCTTT.

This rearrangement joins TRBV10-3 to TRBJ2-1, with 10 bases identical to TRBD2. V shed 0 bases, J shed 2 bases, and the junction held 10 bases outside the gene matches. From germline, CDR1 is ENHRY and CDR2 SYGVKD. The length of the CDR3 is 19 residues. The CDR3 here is CAISESVGPGTSAYNEQFF. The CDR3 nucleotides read TGTGCCATCAGTGAGTCGGTGGGGCCAGGGACTAGCGCCTACAATGAGCAGTTCTTC.

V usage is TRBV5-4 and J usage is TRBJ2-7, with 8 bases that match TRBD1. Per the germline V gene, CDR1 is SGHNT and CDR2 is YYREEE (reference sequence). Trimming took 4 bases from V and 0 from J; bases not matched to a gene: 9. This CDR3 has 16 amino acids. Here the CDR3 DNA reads TGTGCCAGCAGCGATCTGACAGGGGCCTTCTCCTACGAGCAGTACTTC. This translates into CASSDLTGAFSYEQYF.

CDR3 bases: TGTGCCAGCAGCCTAACCCGACAGAACACTGAAGCTTTCTTT. Translated, it gives CASSLTRQNTEAFF. The chain employs TRBV14 and TRBJ1-1; D remains ambiguous. There are 14 residues in the CDR3. Trimming cost V 4 bases and J 1 base, with 10 bases left between them. Germline V gene data show CDR1 as SGHDN and CDR2 as FVKESK.

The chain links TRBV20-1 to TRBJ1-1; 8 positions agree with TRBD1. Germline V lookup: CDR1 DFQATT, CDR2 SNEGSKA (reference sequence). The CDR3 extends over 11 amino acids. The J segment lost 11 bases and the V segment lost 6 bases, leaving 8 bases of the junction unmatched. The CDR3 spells CSADRGLRAFF. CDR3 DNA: TGCAGTGCAGACAGGGGACTGAGGGCTTTCTTT.